The 21 T cell receptor beta chains given below trace back to one sample, sequenced in a study of cytomegalovirus exposure and HLA in healthy donors. Primers: 60 Vbeta forward and 13 Jbeta reverse. The assay was immunoSEQ multiplex PCR, and TCRdb's table has in-frame clones only and misses some. The table has approximately 97,000 clones, around 78% seen once. What was sequenced was PBMCs. These receptors were taken from a man aged 35 to 55 in good health and CMV-seronegative.

This clone was seen a handful of times. The chain uses TRBV7-2 and TRBJ2-7; 10 bases match TRBD2. The CDR3 is made up of 15 amino acids. J gave up 3 bases and V 5 bases, and 7 bases lay outside the gene matches. Per the germline V gene, CDR1 is SGHTA and CDR2 is FQGNSA. The chain's CDR3 is CASSLSSGGVYEQYF. CDR3 coding DNA: TGTGCCAGCAGCCTCTCTAGCGGGGGAGTCTACGAGCAGTACTTC.

This clone has a handful of counts. The chain carries TRBV18 and TRBJ2-3, with a weak D call TRBD2 (5 bases). The CDR3 has 15 residues. The germline CDR1 and CDR2 sequences are KGHSH and LQKENI. V lost 6 bases, J lost 4 bases, and 17 bases lay in between. The CDR3 bases are TGTGCCAGCTCGAGTCGAGGGAGCGAGGCAGATACGCAGTATTTT. Amino acids: CASSSRGSEADTQYF.

The chain couples TRBV27 to TRBJ2-7; 9 bases are a match to TRBD1. Unmatched junction bases numbered 6, after V lost 2 bases and J lost 4 bases. Germline assignment: CDR1 MNHEY and CDR2 SMNVEV (reference sequence). The CDR3 loop spans 15 amino acids. The CDR3, as DNA: TGTGCCAGCAGTTTAGGGGACAGGGTGGGGTACGAGCAGTACTTC. This codes for CASSLGDRVGYEQYF.

The chain couples TRBV19 to TRBJ1-2; 7 nucleotides match TRBD1. This CDR3 contains 14 residues. Germline V lookup: CDR1 LNHDA, CDR2 SQIVND (reference sequence). V shed 2 bases and J 4 bases; nucleotides not matched to a gene: 4. The CDR3 spells CASSILTGTYGYTF. The CDR3 coding sequence is TGTGCCAGTAGTATATTGACAGGGACCTATGGCTACACCTTC.

The J gene is TRBJ2-7, the V gene TRBV5-8; 7 nucleotides line up with TRBD2. The germline gives CDR1 SGHTS, CDR2 YDEGEE. Trimming cost V 0 bases and J 4 bases; bases outside gene matches: 13. The CDR3 extends over 17 amino acids. Here the CDR3 reads CASSLEDAYGEGYEQYF. Here the CDR3 DNA reads TGTGCCAGCAGCTTGGAGGACGCGTACGGGGAGGGATACGAGCAGTACTTC.

The DNA of the CDR3 is TGTGCCAGCAGTTACTCGGGACAGGGGTGGGACACTGAAGCTTTCTTT. Translated: CASSYSGQGWDTEAFF. The chain joins TRBV6-5 to TRBJ1-1; 10 bases map to TRBD1. The CDR3 spans 16 residues. V was pared by 0 bases and J by 3 bases, with 4 bases of the junction left unmatched. Germline assignment: CDR1 MNHEY and CDR2 SVGAGI.

The genes are TRBV7-9 and TRBJ2-6, with 9 bases fitting TRBD1. From germline, CDR1 is SEHNR and CDR2 FQNEAQ (reference sequence). The CDR3 extends over 17 amino acids. Trimming at V came to 5 bases and at J to 5 bases, leaving 10 bases not matched to a gene. The CDR3 region has the DNA TGTGCCAGCAGCCCGGACAGGGGAGGCAGGAGGGCCAACGTCCTGACTTTC. Translating it yields CASSPDRGGRRANVLTF.

CDR3 in DNA: TGTGCCAGCAGCCGCGGACAAGCCAAGAACACTGAAGCTTTCTTT. It is translated as CASSRGQAKNTEAFF. The chain recombines TRBV7-9 with TRBJ1-1; perhaps TRBD1 as D (5 bases). Looked up from germline, CDR1 is SEHNR and CDR2 is FQNEAQ (reference sequence). Trimming cost V 5 bases and J 1 base, with 14 bases left between them. The CDR3 covers 15 residues.

The V and J genes are TRBV2 and TRBJ2-3; 7 positions agree with TRBD2. Trimming cost V 7 bases and J 8 bases; bases outside gene matches: 3. CDR1 is SNHLY, CDR2 FYNNEI, per germline. The CDR3 consists of 11 residues. Here the CDR3 reads CASNGEGTQYF. The CDR3 DNA is TGTGCCAGCAATGGGGAGGGTACGCAGTATTTT.

This chain connects TRBV7-8 to TRBJ1-4, with D uncertain. Germline assignment: CDR1 SGHVS and CDR2 FQNEAQ. This CDR3 contains 16 residues. With 1 base removed from V and 9 bases from J, the gap between germline ends came to 18 bases. Here the CDR3 DNA reads TGTGCCAGCAGCTTAGGCGCCAGTAGCTTTTTCCAAAAACTGTTTTTT. Translating gives CASSLGASSFFQKLFF.

This rearrangement joins TRBV19 to TRBJ2-4; possibly TRBD2 for D (6 bases). V shed 4 bases and J shed 7 bases, with 11 bases lying between them. The CDR3 loop spans 13 amino acids. In germline, CDR1 is LNHDA, CDR2 SQIVND (reference sequence). The CDR3 DNA is TGTGCCAGTAGTAGGGGGGAGAGGAACATTCAGTACTTC. The encoded protein is CASSRGERNIQYF.

The V call is TRBV14, the J call TRBJ2-5; 8 bases are shared with TRBD2. J lost 5 bases, V lost 4 bases, and 15 bases had no gene match. The CDR3 runs 17 residues. Germline V gene lookup returns CDR1 SGHDN and CDR2 FVKESK. CDR3 nucleotide sequence: TGTGCCAGCAGCCCTCCCCGGGGGTCGGGGGGGCTGGAGACCCAGTACTTC. It codes for CASSPPRGSGGLETQYF. The whole variable domain, filled in from reference TRBV14 and TRBJ2-5, reads EAGVTQFPSHSVIEKGQTVTLRCDPISGHDNLYWYRRVMGKEIKFLLHFVKESKQDESGMPNNRFLAERTGGTYSTLKVQPAELEDSGVYFCASSPPRGSGGLETQYFGPGTRLLVL.

The chain employs TRBV18 and TRBJ1-2; 10 nucleotides match TRBD1. The CDR3 length is 18 residues. CDR1 and CDR2 from the germline V gene are KGHSH and LQKENI. With 6 bases clipped from V and 6 bases from J, the junction kept 19 bases outside the gene matches. As DNA, the CDR3 is TGTGCCAGCTCCAACGTAAGAATCCGACAGGGGGCCCAGGATGGCTACACCTTC. Protein: CASSNVRIRQGAQDGYTF.

The chain employs TRBV19 and TRBJ1-2, with TRBD1 identical over 9 bases. J was trimmed by 7 bases and V by 8 bases; bases with no gene match: 8. The germline V gene has CDR1 LNHDA and CDR2 SQIVND (reference sequence). This CDR3 spans 13 amino acids. In DNA form, the CDR3 reads TGTGCCAGTCGTTTACAGGGGGCGGCTGGCTACACCTTC. Protein sequence: CASRLQGAAGYTF.

The CDR3 coding sequence is TGTGCCAGCAGTGAAGGTCGTGCGACTGAAGCTTTCTTT. This encodes CASSEGRATEAFF. The genes are TRBV6-1 and TRBJ1-1; no definite D call. Trimming took 1 base from V and 5 from J, leaving 8 bases between them. The CDR3 spans 13 residues. CDR1 MNHNS and CDR2 SASEGT come from the germline V gene.

The chain joins TRBV27 to TRBJ2-2; 10 bases are a match to TRBD1. The V gene's germline CDR1 is MNHEY and CDR2 SMNVEV (reference sequence). This CDR3 is built from 15 residues. The V gene end was trimmed by 4 bases and the J gene end by 3 bases; junction bases not matched to a gene: 2. This CDR3 is CASSSDRGDTGELFF. The CDR3 DNA reads as TGTGCCAGCAGTTCGGACAGGGGGGACACCGGGGAGCTGTTTTTT.

Regarding this clone: The germline gene is not matched at one end of the junction; a read error may be the cause. The chain recombines TRBV28 with TRBJ2-7, with D maybe TRBD1 (5 bases). CDR1 and CDR2 from the germline V gene are MDHEN and SYDVKM. There are 12 residues in the CDR3. The CDR3 DNA follows: TGTGCCAGCAGTTTCCGCCTTAGGACACTAACCTTC. Translating it yields CASSFRLRTLTF. Full variable domain (missing parts from reference TRBV28 and TRBJ2-7): DVKVTQSSRYLVKRTGEKVFLECVQDMDHENMFWYRQDPGLGLRLIYFSYDVKMKEKGDIPEGYSVSREKKERFSLILESASTNQTSMYLCASSFRLRTLTFGPGTRLTVT.

The chain links TRBV11-2 to TRBJ2-1; D is perhaps TRBD1 (5 bases). Germline V gives CDR1 SGHAT, CDR2 FQNNGV. The V end lost 0 bases, the J end lost 7 bases, and 13 bases lay between the germline ends. The CDR3 is 15 residues long. The CDR3 DNA is TGTGCCAGCAGCTTAGATCTAGGGGCCGGGAATGAGCAGTTCTTC. Its translation: CASSLDLGAGNEQFF.

The V gene is TRBV9, the J gene TRBJ2-7; 8 bases map to TRBD2. There are 15 residues in the CDR3. Unmatched junction bases numbered 4, after V lost 2 bases and J lost 0 bases. Germline-derived CDR1 and CDR2 are SGDLS and YYNGEE. The CDR3: CASSVGSGDSYEQYF. The CDR3 DNA follows: TGTGCCAGCAGCGTGGGTAGCGGGGACTCCTACGAGCAGTACTTC. Complete variable domain (other parts from reference TRBV9 and TRBJ2-7): DSGVTQTPKHLITATGQRVTLRCSPRSGDLSVYWYQQSLDQGLQFLIQYYNGEERAKGNILERFSAQQFPDLHSELNLSSLELGDSALYFCASSVGSGDSYEQYFGPGTRLTVT.

This chain connects TRBV6-5 to TRBJ1-3, with TRBD1 as a possible D gene (5 bases). The V gene's germline CDR1 is MNHEY and CDR2 SVGAGI. The CDR3 sequence is 15 residues long. Trimming removed 6 bases at V and 2 bases at J, with 14 bases between. CDR3 sequence reads: CASRGLGTAGNTIYF. CDR3 nucleotide sequence: TGTGCCAGCAGGGGGCTCGGCACGGCTGGAAACACCATATATTTT.

This chain links TRBV18 with TRBJ1-6, with D perhaps TRBD1 (5 bases). V was clipped by 0 bases and J by 9 bases, with 12 bases between them. The V gene's germline CDR1 is KGHSH and CDR2 LQKENI. The CDR3 sequence is 15 residues long. The CDR3 sequence is CASSPPVREGSPLHF. CDR3 coding DNA: TGTGCCAGCTCACCACCGGTCAGGGAAGGTTCACCCCTCCACTTT.